The 28 T cell receptor beta chains presented below share a single source sample, sequenced in a study of cytomegalovirus exposure and HLA in healthy donors. Both 60 Vbeta primers and 13 Jbeta primers went into the PCR. Sequencing was performed with immunoSEQ multiplex PCR; in TCRdb, only in-frame clones are kept and a portion is missing. Among tens of thousands of clones listed, roughly 81% were seen once. Sequencing was carried out using PBMCs. The receptors come from a woman in her thirties in good health and CMV-seronegative.

The chain couples TRBV18 to TRBJ2-5; unclear D gene. Looked up from germline, CDR1 is KGHSH and CDR2 is LQKENI. The length of the CDR3 is 14 residues. V was trimmed by 0 bases and J by 2 bases, leaving 7 bases between them. The DNA of the CDR3 is TGTGCCAGCTCACCACCGACATGGCAAGAGACCCAGTACTTC. Its protein product is CASSPPTWQETQYF.

This clone was counted a single time. The chain combines TRBV19 with TRBJ2-7; D possibly corresponds to TRBD2 (5 bases). Germline CDR1 is LNHDA and CDR2 is SQIVND (reference sequence). V was cut by 10 bases and J by 0 bases, with 13 bases left in between. The CDR3 is made up of 13 amino acids. CDR3 loop: CATTDRGSYEQYF. DNA of the CDR3: TGTGCCACCACAGACCGGGGCTCCTACGAGCAGTACTTC.

V is TRBV6-1 and J is TRBJ1-1; a possible D gene is TRBD1 (5 bases). V lost 2 bases, J lost 5 bases, and 12 bases lay in between. From germline, CDR1 is MNHNS and CDR2 SASEGT. The CDR3 has 14 residues. CDR3 sequence (DNA): TGTGCCAGCAGTGAACTGGGGGGAAATACTGAAGCTTTCTTT. Protein: CASSELGGNTEAFF.

V usage is TRBV9 and J usage is TRBJ2-7; possible D gene TRBD1, 9 bases. Between the trimmed V and J ends, which lost 6 bases and 6 bases, there was a span of 19 bases. This CDR3 has 14 amino acids. Germline CDR1 reads SGDLS; CDR2 reads YYNGEE. The CDR3 region has the DNA TGTGCCAGCACCGGGGGGGACAGGGCCACCGAGCAGTACTTC. It is translated as CASTGGDRATEQYF.

V is TRBV19 and J is TRBJ2-5, with a weak D call TRBD2 (5 bases). Between the trimmed V and J ends, which lost 3 bases and 7 bases, there was a span of 12 bases. The germline V gene encodes CDR1 LNHDA and CDR2 SQIVND (reference sequence). The CDR3 is made up of 13 amino acids. CDR3 residues: CASSMLEGRTQYF. CDR3 nucleotide sequence: TGTGCCAGTAGTATGCTCGAGGGAAGGACCCAGTACTTC. Supplemented by reference TRBV19 and TRBJ2-5, the full variable domain reads DGGITQSPKYLFRKEGQNVTLSCEQNLNHDAMYWYRQDPGQGLRLIYYSQIVNDFQKGDIAEGYSVSREKKESFPLTVTSAQKNPTAFYLCASSMLEGRTQYFGPGTRLLVL.

This chain joins TRBV19 and TRBJ2-1; D is unresolved. This CDR3 spans 15 amino acids. Germline V gene lookup returns CDR1 LNHDA and CDR2 SQIVND (reference sequence). V was clipped by 1 base and J by 6 bases, with 13 bases between them. In DNA, the CDR3 is TGTGCCAGTAGTATAGGTGGGCAAAGGTCCAATGAGCAGTTCTTC. Translation gives CASSIGGQRSNEQFF.

This sequence joins TRBV7-9 and TRBJ2-3, with D tentatively TRBD1 (5 bases). The CDR3 runs 16 residues. Germline-derived CDR1 and CDR2 are SEHNR and FQNEAQ (reference sequence). V lost 3 bases to trimming and J lost 2 bases, with 15 bases between them. CDR3 residues: CASSFLGQGYTDTQYF. For the CDR3, the DNA is TGTGCCAGCAGCTTTTTAGGGCAGGGATACACAGATACGCAGTATTTT.

The chain links TRBV7-2 to TRBJ1-6; 7 bases are a match to TRBD1. The CDR3 loop spans 16 amino acids. J gave up 7 bases and V 3 bases, and 9 bases lay outside the gene matches. Germline V CDR1 and CDR2: SGHTA, FQGNSA. The CDR3 loop reads CASSLNRGLDNSPLHF. In nucleotides, the CDR3 is TGTGCCAGCAGCTTGAACAGGGGCCTAGACAATTCACCCCTCCACTTT.

The V call is TRBV6-5, the J call TRBJ2-7, with 11 bases fitting TRBD2. Germline V CDR1 and CDR2: MNHEY, SVGAGI. The CDR3 is 15 amino acids. The junction had 9 bases not matched to a gene; V was cut back by 7 bases and J by 4 bases. The CDR3 sequence: CASTIGTSGVYEQYF. CDR3 in DNA: TGTGCCAGCACCATCGGGACTAGCGGAGTTTACGAGCAGTACTTC.

In this sample, this clone turned up once. Other DNA sequences in the sample encode the same CDR3. The gene calls are TRBV15 and TRBJ2-1; 13 bases match TRBD2. With V trimmed by 3 bases and J by 0 bases, 8 bases remained unmatched. The CDR3 has 19 residues. The germline V gene has CDR1 LNHNV and CDR2 YYDKDF (reference sequence). This CDR3 is CATSRPLAGGRSSYNEQFF. The DNA for the CDR3 is TGTGCCACCAGCAGGCCACTAGCGGGAGGGCGGAGCTCCTACAATGAGCAGTTCTTC.

J is TRBJ1-2 and V is TRBV12-2; the table's D gene call, TRBD1, was not cross checked with the DNA. TRBV12-2 is a documented pseudogene. The CDR3 covers 19 residues. This CDR3 reads CASRLPQDRGGVLNYGYTF. DNA for the CDR3: TGTGCAAGTCGCTTACCTCAAGACAGGGGGGGGGTCCTGAACTATGGCTACACCTTC.

CDR3 residues: CASSTGLASTYNEQFF. The CDR3 DNA follows: TGTGCCAGCAGCACGGGACTAGCGTCCACCTACAATGAGCAGTTCTTC. The V and J genes are TRBV5-4 and TRBJ2-1; TRBD2 matches 10 bases. This CDR3 is 16 amino acids long. Germline values: CDR1 SGHNT, CDR2 YYREEE (reference sequence). J was trimmed by 2 bases and V by 4 bases; bases with no gene match: 6.

The chain joins TRBV29-1 to TRBJ2-7, with D maybe TRBD1 (5 bases). Trimming removed 6 bases at V and 3 bases at J, with 18 bases between. Per the germline V gene, CDR1 is SQVTM and CDR2 is ANQGSEA. This CDR3 spans 14 amino acids. CDR3 DNA: TGCAGCGTAGTGGGCAGGGTTACGGACTACGAGCAGTACTTC. This sequence encodes CSVVGRVTDYEQYF.

The chain uses TRBV29-1 and TRBJ1-1, with D maybe TRBD1 (5 bases). The CDR3 sequence is 13 residues long. The V end lost 4 bases, the J end lost 0 bases, and 9 bases lay between the germline ends. Germline CDR1 SQVTM, CDR2 ANQGSEA. CDR3: CSVGDFMNTEAFF. CDR3 DNA: TGCAGCGTTGGGGACTTCATGAACACTGAAGCTTTCTTT.

V usage is TRBV19 and J usage is TRBJ2-1; tentative D call: TRBD1 (6 bases). V lost 9 bases and J lost 6, with 18 bases in between. The germline V gene encodes CDR1 LNHDA and CDR2 SQIVND (reference sequence). This CDR3 has 14 amino acids. The CDR3 DNA follows: TGTGCCAGCACCCCCGAACAGGGTTTCAATGAGCAGTTCTTC. This translates into CASTPEQGFNEQFF.

The genes are TRBV9 and TRBJ1-4, with no clear D. The CDR3 consists of 15 residues. With 0 bases removed from V and 5 bases from J, the gap between germline ends came to 11 bases. CDR1 is SGDLS, CDR2 YYNGEE, per germline. Here the CDR3 DNA reads TGTGCCAGCAGCGTAGAAGGGAGTAGGAATGAAAAACTGTTTTTT. This translates into CASSVEGSRNEKLFF. The full variable domain, in which reference TRBV9 and TRBJ1-4 provide the parts outside the CDR3, is DSGVTQTPKHLITATGQRVTLRCSPRSGDLSVYWYQQSLDQGLQFLIQYYNGEERAKGNILERFSAQQFPDLHSELNLSSLELGDSALYFCASSVEGSRNEKLFFGSGTQLSVL.

V is TRBV9 and J is TRBJ2-1, with 9 bases fitting TRBD2. V lost 0 bases and J lost 0; bases outside the gene matches: 10. Germline CDR1 SGDLS, CDR2 YYNGEE. This CDR3 spans 19 amino acids. CDR3 sequence reads: CASSVAGGSSGVSYNEQFF. The CDR3, as DNA: TGTGCCAGCAGCGTAGCGGGGGGCTCTAGCGGGGTCTCCTACAATGAGCAGTTCTTC.

In the case of this clone: At one end, the junction sequence differs from germline, possibly due to a read error. The V call is TRBV7-9, the J call TRBJ2-7; the D gene is possibly TRBD2 (7 bases). CDR1 SEHNR and CDR2 FQNEAQ come from the germline V gene (reference sequence). This CDR3 comprises 15 residues. Here the CDR3 DNA reads TGTTCCAGCAGCTTAGCCGCCTTGGGAGGGGGCGAGCAGTACTTC. Its protein product is CSSSLAALGGGEQYF.

V usage is TRBV7-2 and J usage is TRBJ2-5; TRBD1 agrees at 10 bases. The end of the DNA aligns better with TRBJ2-7, so the J call may be wrong. The CDR3 runs 15 residues. Germline V lookup: CDR1 SGHTA, CDR2 FQGNSA. The CDR3 spells CASSTTGTGDYEQYF. In nucleotides, the CDR3 is TGTGCCAGCAGCACAACTGGGACAGGGGATTACGAGCAGTACTTC.

The chain couples TRBV10-3 to TRBJ1-1; no reliable D call. The V gene lost 4 bases and the J gene lost 3 bases, with 9 bases spanning the gap. Germline V gives CDR1 ENHRY, CDR2 SYGVKD. This CDR3 has 13 residues. CDR3 sequence (DNA): TGTGCCATCAGTGTTACAGTGGACACTGAAGCTTTCTTT. This sequence encodes CAISVTVDTEAFF.

This chain connects TRBV5-4 to TRBJ2-5; 8 bases match TRBD2. V lost 0 bases to trimming and J lost 4 bases; unmatched junction nucleotides: 8. The CDR3 length is 16 residues. CDR1 and CDR2 (germline): SGHNT, YYREEE (reference sequence). CDR3 in DNA: TGTGCCAGCAGCTTGGGAGGCGGGAGGAACGGAGAGACCCAGTACTTC. Translation: CASSLGGGRNGETQYF.

This sequence joins TRBV6-6 and TRBJ2-7, with 7 bases identical to TRBD1. Unmatched junction bases numbered 5, after V lost 5 bases and J lost 4 bases. The length of the CDR3 is 13 residues. The germline V gene has CDR1 MNHNY and CDR2 SVGAGI (reference sequence). CDR3 residues: CASSKDRVYEQYF. The CDR3 bases are TGTGCCAGCAGTAAAGACAGGGTATACGAGCAGTACTTC.

This chain connects TRBV20-1 to TRBJ2-7, with D possibly matching TRBD2 (5 bases). Trimming removed 4 bases at V and 6 bases at J, with 10 bases between. Per the germline V gene, CDR1 is DFQATT and CDR2 is SNEGSKA (reference sequence). This CDR3 has 11 residues. CDR3 residues: CSATDWGEQYF. The CDR3, as DNA: TGCAGTGCTACGGACTGGGGCGAGCAGTACTTC.

J is TRBJ1-1 and V is TRBV25-1, with 11 bases that match TRBD1. V dropped 4 bases and J dropped 5; count of bases not matched to a gene: 9. Germline V gives CDR1 MGHDK, CDR2 SYGVNS. This CDR3 has 16 residues. The CDR3 spells CASSGGQGGLVTEAFF. In nucleotides, the CDR3 is TGTGCCAGCAGTGGGGGACAGGGGGGATTGGTAACTGAAGCTTTCTTT.

DNA of the CDR3: TGCAGCGTTGACAACATTGGCTCCTACAATGAGCAGTTCTTC. Translation gives CSVDNIGSYNEQFF. V usage is TRBV29-1 and J usage is TRBJ2-1; D remains unclear. Germline V gives CDR1 SQVTM, CDR2 ANQGSEA. V gave up 3 bases and J gave up 0 bases, with 9 bases separating them. CDR3 length: 14 residues.

The chain has TRBV7-2 and TRBJ2-7; TRBD1 is a possible D gene (5 bases). CDR1 SGHTA and CDR2 FQGNSA come from the germline V gene. This CDR3 contains 14 residues. Trimming removed 5 bases from V and 1 base from J, with 12 bases in between. CDR3 bases: TGTGCCAGCAGCCGATCGACAGCGTCCTACGAGCAGTACTTC. It codes for CASSRSTASYEQYF.

V usage is TRBV4-3 and J usage is TRBJ2-1, with a possible D match to TRBD2 (5 bases). V was trimmed by 4 bases and J by 6 bases, leaving 16 bases between them. This CDR3 region has 15 residues. CDR1 is LGHNA and CDR2 is YSLEER in the germline V gene. The CDR3 sequence: CASSPTWVLGNEQFF. CDR3 DNA sequence: TGCGCCAGCAGCCCTACCTGGGTACTAGGCAATGAGCAGTTCTTC.

The chain has TRBV6-1 and TRBJ2-2; tentative D call: TRBD1 (6 bases). V was shortened by 8 bases and J by 4 bases, with 14 bases between the two germline ends. The CDR3 is 14 residues long. CDR1 and CDR2 from the germline V gene are MNHNS and SASEGT. CDR3 bases: TGTGCCAGCGGTCTGGGGGCGACCACCGGGGAGCTGTTTTTT. It translates to CASGLGATTGELFF.